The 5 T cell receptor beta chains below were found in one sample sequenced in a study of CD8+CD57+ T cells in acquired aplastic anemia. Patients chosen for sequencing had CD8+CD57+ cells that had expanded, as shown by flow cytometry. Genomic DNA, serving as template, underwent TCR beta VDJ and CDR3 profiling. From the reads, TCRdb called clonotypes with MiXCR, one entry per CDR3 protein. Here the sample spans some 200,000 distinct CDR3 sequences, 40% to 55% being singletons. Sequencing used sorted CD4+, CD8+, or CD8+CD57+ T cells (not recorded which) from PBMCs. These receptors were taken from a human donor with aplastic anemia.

In DNA, the CDR3 is TGTGCCAGCAACCCAGGGGGACAGGGAGACTATGGCTACACCTTC. Residues: CASNPGGQGDYGYTF. This sequence joins TRBV12-3 or TRBV12-4 and TRBJ1-2; 9 bases agree with TRBD1. The trim removed 7 bases at V and 3 bases at J, leaving 9 bases unmatched. The CDR3 has 15 amino acids.

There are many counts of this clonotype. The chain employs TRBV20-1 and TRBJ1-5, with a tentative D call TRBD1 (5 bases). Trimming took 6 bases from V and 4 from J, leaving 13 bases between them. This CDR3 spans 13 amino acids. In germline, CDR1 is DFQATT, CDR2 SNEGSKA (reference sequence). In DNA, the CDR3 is TGCAGTGCGGAGGGACTGAATAATCAGCCCCAGCATTTT. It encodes CSAEGLNNQPQHF.

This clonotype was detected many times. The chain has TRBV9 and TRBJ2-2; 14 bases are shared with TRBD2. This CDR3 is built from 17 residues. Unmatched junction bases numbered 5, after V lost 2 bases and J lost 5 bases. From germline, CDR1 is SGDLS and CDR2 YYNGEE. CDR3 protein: CASSVGLAGEVTGELFF. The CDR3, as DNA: TGTGCCAGCAGCGTGGGACTAGCGGGAGAGGTGACCGGGGAGCTGTTTTTT. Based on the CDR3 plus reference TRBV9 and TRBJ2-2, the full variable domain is DSGVTQTPKHLITATGQRVTLRCSPRSGDLSVYWYQQSLDQGLQFLIQYYNGEERAKGNILERFSAQQFPDLHSELNLSSLELGDSALYFCASSVGLAGEVTGELFFGEGSRLTVL.

CDR3 loop: CASRDRGGGSPLHF. As DNA, the CDR3 is TGTGCCAGCAGGGACAGGGGTGGAGGGTCACCCCTCCACTTT. The chain recombines TRBV6-1 with TRBJ1-6, with 9 bases identical to TRBD1. This CDR3 region has 14 residues. With 6 bases clipped from V and 10 bases from J, the junction kept 7 bases outside the gene matches. Germline V gene sequence: CDR1 MNHNS, CDR2 SASEGT.

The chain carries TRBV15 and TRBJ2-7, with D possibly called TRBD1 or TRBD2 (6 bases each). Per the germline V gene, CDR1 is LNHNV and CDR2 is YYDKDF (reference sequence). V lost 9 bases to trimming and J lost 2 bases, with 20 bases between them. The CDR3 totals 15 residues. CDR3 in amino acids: CATGRGEGGTYEQYF. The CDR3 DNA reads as TGTGCCACGGGCCGGGGCGAAGGGGGGACCTACGAGCAGTACTTC.